This T cell receptor (beta chain) was identified during a study of blood T cell repertoires in COVID-19. About the study: Sites in the United States, Italy and Spain provided acute and convalescent COVID-19 samples. T cells, B-cell-depleted T cells, or PBMCs provided the cDNA or gDNA that served as material.

As originally analysed: The assay estimated nucleated cells by amplifying reference gene primers. The protocol was immunoSEQ multiplex PCR, while the TCRdb copy is restricted to in-frame clones and leaves out a portion. That table furnishes V, J and clone size, whereas the DNA furnished D and trimming. Here the sample spans under 250,000 clones, 86% being singletons. Germline V gene sequence: CDR1 SGDLS, CDR2 YYNGEE. V lost 0 bases to trimming and J lost 8 bases, with 12 bases between them. The CDR3 length is 14 residues. Sequencing was performed on peripheral blood. This receptor was identified in a woman aged 55-69 years who had recovered from COVID-19. J is TRBJ2-1 and V is TRBV9; D remains ambiguous. CDR3 sequence: CASSVGASWDEQFF. The CDR3 DNA sequence: TGTGCCAGCAGCGTAGGCGCTAGTTGGGATGAGCAGTTCTTC. The variable domain in full, with the rest retrieved from reference TRBV9 and TRBJ2-1, is DSGVTQTPKHLITATGQRVTLRCSPRSGDLSVYWYQQSLDQGLQFLIQYYNGEERAKGNILERFSAQQFPDLHSELNLSSLELGDSALYFCASSVGASWDEQFFGPGTRLTVL.